The clone carrying this TCR beta chain has a count of ten or more. The antigen is undetermined. It was considered stable Graves' hyperthyroidism when ophthalmopathy did not progress within 18 months. Clinical symptoms, serum thyroxine and TRAb, thyroid ultrasound and orbital computed tomography together formed the diagnostic basis. The authors obtained PBMCs from over 7.5 ml of fresh peripheral blood. Trimming cost V 3 bases and J 2 bases, with 13 bases left between them. Germline V gives CDR1 SGHAT, CDR2 FQNNGV. The CDR3 extends over 15 amino acids. The record originates from a study of T cells in Graves' hyperthyroidism and ophthalmopathy. Study-level findings and limits: Model-based prediction identified ophthalmopathy a median 6.5 months prior to its onset.

Regions amplified from RNA transcripts were the TCR beta CDR3 regions. The TCR CDR3 was amplified in a first-round RT-PCR using the HTBI primer set. TCRdb re-called the multiplex PCR reads through MiXCR, storing one row per CDR3 protein. Found here are a few hundred thousand distinct CDR3 sequences, 14% of them singletons; the top ten hold 14%. This chain joins TRBV11-2 and TRBJ2-5; D possibly uses TRBD1 or TRBD2 (6 bases each). What was sequenced was blood. The receptor's source is a woman aged 40-49 years with Graves' hyperthyroidism. The CDR3, as DNA: TGTGCCAGCAGCTTCGGACTACAGGGACAAGAGACCCAGTACTTC. It translates to CASSFGLQGQETQYF.